These 11 T cell receptor beta chains originate from one sample sequenced in a study of naive and memory T cell subsets. Both TRBC1 and TRBC2 were covered by a beta constant-region primer of two equimolar oligonucleotides. The ligated cDNA underwent four PCR rounds using SP2 and nested alpha and beta constant-region primers. MiXCR, applied by TCRdb to the UMI-ligation and nested PCR reads, yields one record per CDR3 protein. The sample shows some 22,000 distinct CDR3 sequences, approximately 10% of them seen only once. The sequenced sample consisted of central memory CD8+ T cells from blood. The receptors stem from a human donor in good health.

The table lists this clonotype with many counts. The chain uses TRBV29-1 and TRBJ1-4, with D possibly matching TRBD1 (6 bases). Germline-derived CDR1 and CDR2 are SQVTM and ANQGSEA. V lost 6 bases, J lost 8 bases, and 19 bases lay in between. The CDR3 consists of 14 residues. CDR3 in DNA: TGCAGCGTCGGAATGGGGGCGCCCCAAGAAAAACTGTTTTTT. Its protein product is CSVGMGAPQEKLFF. The variable domain in full, with the rest retrieved from reference TRBV29-1 and TRBJ1-4, is SAVISQKPSRDICQRGTSLTIQCQVDSQVTMMFWYRQQPGQSLTLIATANQGSEATYESGFVIDKFPISRPNLTFSTLTVSNMSPEDSSIYLCSVGMGAPQEKLFFGSGTQLSVL.

This rearrangement joins TRBV3-1 to TRBJ2-1; the D call may be TRBD1 or TRBD2 (5 bases each). The CDR3 extends over 15 amino acids. Germline V gene sequence: CDR1 LGHDT, CDR2 YNNKEL (reference sequence). Trimming cost V 1 base and J 2 bases, with 9 bases left between them. CDR3 nucleotides: TGTGCCAGCAGCCAAGGAGGGGAAACCTACAATGAGCAGTTCTTC. Protein product: CASSQGGETYNEQFF.

The chain joins TRBV7-6 to TRBJ2-1, with a tentative D call TRBD2 (6 bases). Germline-derived CDR1 and CDR2 are SGHVS and FNYEAQ. The CDR3 extends over 15 amino acids. V lost 4 bases and J lost 4, with 14 bases in between. CDR3 residues: CASSSSSDMYNEQFF. CDR3 DNA sequence: TGTGCCAGCAGCTCGTCTAGCGATATGTACAATGAGCAGTTCTTC.

This clonotype was observed a few times. J is TRBJ2-7 and V is TRBV14; D is undetermined. Germline CDR1 reads SGHDN; CDR2 reads FVKESK. The CDR3 is 14 residues long. V gave up 4 bases and J gave up 0 bases, with 10 bases separating them. Written as DNA, the CDR3 is TGTGCCAGCAGCCCACGCAGTTACTCCTACGAGCAGTACTTC. As protein: CASSPRSYSYEQYF.

The chain links TRBV23-1 to TRBJ2-2, with D hard to call. TRBV23-1 counts as an open reading frame of uncertain function. The V end was cut by 3 bases, the J end by 5 bases, with 7 bases between. This CDR3 has 13 residues. CDR3 region: CASSHSQTGELFF. CDR3 bases: TGCGCCAGCAGTCACTCACAGACCGGGGAGCTGTTTTTT.

This clonotype was observed a handful of times. The V gene is TRBV6-1, the J gene TRBJ2-1; 10 positions match TRBD2. Germline assignment: CDR1 MNHNS and CDR2 SASEGT. The CDR3 is 16 residues long. V lost 8 bases, J lost 7 bases, and 14 bases stayed unmatched. CDR3: CASPNELSGRWNEQFF. CDR3 DNA sequence: TGTGCCAGCCCGAATGAACTTAGCGGGAGGTGGAATGAGCAGTTCTTC.

The rearrangement uses TRBV6-2 or TRBV6-3 and TRBJ2-1; D is undetermined. The CDR3 is 14 amino acids. Germline V gene data show CDR1 as MNHEY and CDR2 as SVGEGT. V was trimmed by 6 bases and J by 0 bases, leaving 9 bases between them. CDR3 region: CASSPTDSYNEQFF. CDR3 in DNA: TGTGCCAGCAGCCCTACGGACTCCTACAATGAGCAGTTCTTC.

This chain links TRBV28 with TRBJ1-5; D possibly corresponds to TRBD1 (6 bases). Germline CDR1 reads MDHEN; CDR2 reads SYDVKM. The CDR3 has 16 residues. V lost 7 bases and J 0 bases, leaving 16 bases between the germline ends. CDR3 sequence reads: CASTLYRAGSNQPQHF. CDR3 coding DNA: TGTGCCAGCACCCTTTACAGGGCGGGTAGCAATCAGCCCCAGCATTTT. Looking up the rest from reference TRBV28 and TRBJ1-5 gives the full variable domain: DVKVTQSSRYLVKRTGEKVFLECVQDMDHENMFWYRQDPGLGLRLIYFSYDVKMKEKGDIPEGYSVSREKKERFSLILESASTNQTSMYLCASTLYRAGSNQPQHFGDGTRLSIL.

This clonotype occurred a few times. The rearrangement joins TRBV5-6 to TRBJ1-1; D is perhaps TRBD1 (6 bases). V was pared by 5 bases and J by 1 base, with 15 bases between. The CDR3 consists of 15 residues. The germline V gene has CDR1 SGHDT and CDR2 YYEEEE. Written as DNA, the CDR3 is TGTGCCAGCAGGCCCACAGGGACCCCGAACACTGAAGCTTTCTTT. Translation gives CASRPTGTPNTEAFF.

The chain recombines TRBV6-1 with TRBJ1-1; D may be TRBD1 (5 bases). Looked up from germline, CDR1 is MNHNS and CDR2 is SASEGT. Trimming pared 2 bases from V and 4 bases from J, leaving 11 bases between. This CDR3 spans 14 amino acids. CDR3 residues: CASSEQGERTEAFF. CDR3 nucleotides: TGTGCCAGCAGTGAACAGGGCGAACGCACTGAAGCTTTCTTT.

This clonotype came up many times. V usage is TRBV27 and J usage is TRBJ2-7; the D gene is possibly TRBD2 (6 bases). This CDR3 has 15 residues. Germline V gene sequence: CDR1 MNHEY, CDR2 SMNVEV (reference sequence). The V end was cut by 3 bases, the J end by 2 bases, with 14 bases between. CDR3 in DNA: TGTGCCAGCAGTTTGTCGGGACTCCTGCCCTACGAGCAGTACTTC. Translated, it gives CASSLSGLLPYEQYF.